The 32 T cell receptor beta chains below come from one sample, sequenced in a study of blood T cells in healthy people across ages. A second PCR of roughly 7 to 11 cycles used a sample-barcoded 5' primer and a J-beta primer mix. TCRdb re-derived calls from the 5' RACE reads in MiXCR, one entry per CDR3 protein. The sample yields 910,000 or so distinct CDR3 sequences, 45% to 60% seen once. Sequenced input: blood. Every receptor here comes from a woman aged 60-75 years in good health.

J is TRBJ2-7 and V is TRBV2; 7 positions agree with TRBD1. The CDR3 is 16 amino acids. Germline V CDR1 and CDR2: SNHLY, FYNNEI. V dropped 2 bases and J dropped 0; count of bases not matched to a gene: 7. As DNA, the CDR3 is TGTGCCAGCAGTGAATTTTTTGGGGACAGCTCCTACGAGCAGTACTTC. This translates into CASSEFFGDSSYEQYF.

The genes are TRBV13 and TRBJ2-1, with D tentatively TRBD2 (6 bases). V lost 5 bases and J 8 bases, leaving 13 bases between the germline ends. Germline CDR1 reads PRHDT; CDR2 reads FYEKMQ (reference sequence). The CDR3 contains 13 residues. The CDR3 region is CASSIHWGDEQFF. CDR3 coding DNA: TGTGCCAGCAGCATCCACTGGGGGGATGAGCAGTTCTTC.

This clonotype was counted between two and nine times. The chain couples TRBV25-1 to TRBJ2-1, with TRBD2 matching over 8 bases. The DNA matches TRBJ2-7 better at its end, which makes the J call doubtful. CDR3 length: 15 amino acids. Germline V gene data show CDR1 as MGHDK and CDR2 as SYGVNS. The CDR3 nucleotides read TGTGCCAGCAGTATAACGGGAGGGTCCTACAATGAGCAGTACTTC. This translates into CASSITGGSYNEQYF.

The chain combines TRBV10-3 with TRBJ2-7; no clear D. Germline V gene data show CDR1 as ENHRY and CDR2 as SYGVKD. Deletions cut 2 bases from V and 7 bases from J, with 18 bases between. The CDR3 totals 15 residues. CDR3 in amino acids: CAISEEKGPYNEQYF. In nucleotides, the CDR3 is TGTGCCATCAGTGAGGAGAAGGGTCCATACAATGAGCAGTACTTC.

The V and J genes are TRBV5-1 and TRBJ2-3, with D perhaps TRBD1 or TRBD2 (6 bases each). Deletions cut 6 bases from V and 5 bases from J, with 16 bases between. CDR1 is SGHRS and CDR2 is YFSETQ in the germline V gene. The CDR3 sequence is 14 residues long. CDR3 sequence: CASTRGGHEDTQYF. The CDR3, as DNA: TGCGCCAGCACCAGGGGAGGTCACGAAGATACGCAGTATTTT.

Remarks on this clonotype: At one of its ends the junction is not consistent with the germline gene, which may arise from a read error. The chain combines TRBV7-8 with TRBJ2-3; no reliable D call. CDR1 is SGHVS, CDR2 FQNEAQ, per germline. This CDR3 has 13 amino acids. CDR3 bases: TGTGCCGGCAGCCTCCAACGTCAAGATACGCAGTATTTT. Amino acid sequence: CAGSLQRQDTQYF.

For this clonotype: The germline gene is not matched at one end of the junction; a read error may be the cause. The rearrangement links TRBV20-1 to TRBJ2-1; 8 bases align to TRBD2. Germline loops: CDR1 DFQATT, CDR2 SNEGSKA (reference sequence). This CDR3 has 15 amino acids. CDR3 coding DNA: TGCAGTGCTGGAGATCTACGGGAGGGCCTGAATGAGCAGTTCTTC. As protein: CSAGDLREGLNEQFF.

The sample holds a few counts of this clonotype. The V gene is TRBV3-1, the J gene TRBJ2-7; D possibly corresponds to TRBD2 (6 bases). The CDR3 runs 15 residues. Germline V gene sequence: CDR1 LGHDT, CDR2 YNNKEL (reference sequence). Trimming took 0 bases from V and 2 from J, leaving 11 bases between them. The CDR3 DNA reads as TGTGCCAGCAGCCAAGATGAGCGGGTTGCCTACGAGCAGTACTTC. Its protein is CASSQDERVAYEQYF.

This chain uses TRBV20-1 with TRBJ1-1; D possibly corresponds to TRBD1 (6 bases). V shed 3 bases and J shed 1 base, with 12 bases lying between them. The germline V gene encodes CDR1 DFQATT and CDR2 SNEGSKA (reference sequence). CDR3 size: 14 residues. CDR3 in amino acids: CSASKGGANTEAFF. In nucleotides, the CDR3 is TGCAGTGCTAGCAAAGGGGGTGCGAACACTGAAGCTTTCTTT.

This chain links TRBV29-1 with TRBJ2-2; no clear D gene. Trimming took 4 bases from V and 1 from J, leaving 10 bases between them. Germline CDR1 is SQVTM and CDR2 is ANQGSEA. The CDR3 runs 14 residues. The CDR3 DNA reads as TGCAGCGTTGTTTTTACGGAGAACACCGGGGAGCTGTTTTTT. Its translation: CSVVFTENTGELFF.

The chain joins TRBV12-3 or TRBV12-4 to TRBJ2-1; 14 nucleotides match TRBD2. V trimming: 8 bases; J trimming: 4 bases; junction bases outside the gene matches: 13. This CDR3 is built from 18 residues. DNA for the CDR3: TGTGCCAGCGGTTCAACGGGACTAGCGGGAGTAGGTTACAATGAGCAGTTCTTC. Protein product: CASGSTGLAGVGYNEQFF.

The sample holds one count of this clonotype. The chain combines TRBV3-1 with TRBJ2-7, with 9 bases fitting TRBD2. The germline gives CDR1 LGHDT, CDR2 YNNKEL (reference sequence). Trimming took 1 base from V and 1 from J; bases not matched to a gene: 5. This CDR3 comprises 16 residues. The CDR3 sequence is CASSQGVAGASYEQYF. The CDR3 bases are TGTGCCAGCAGCCAAGGTGTAGCGGGAGCTTCCTACGAGCAGTACTTC.

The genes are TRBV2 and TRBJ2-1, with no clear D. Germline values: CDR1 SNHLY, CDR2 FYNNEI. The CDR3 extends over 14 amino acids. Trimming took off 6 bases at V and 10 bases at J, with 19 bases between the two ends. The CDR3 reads CASSGDHRTYEQFF. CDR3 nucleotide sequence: TGTGCCAGCAGCGGTGACCATCGAACCTACGAGCAGTTCTTC. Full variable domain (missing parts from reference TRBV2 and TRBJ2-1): EPEVTQTPSHQVTQMGQEVILRCVPISNHLYFYWYRQILGQKVEFLVSFYNNEISEKSEIFDDQFSVERPDGSNFTLKIRSTKLEDSAMYFCASSGDHRTYEQFFGPGTRLTVL.

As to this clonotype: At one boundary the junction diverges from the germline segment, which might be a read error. The CDR3 spells CASGFLQRERNEQFF. CDR3 nucleotide sequence: TGTGCCAGCGGCTTCCTACAGCGGGAGCGCAATGAGCAGTTCTTC. The chain combines TRBV7-3 with TRBJ2-1; 8 bases line up with TRBD2. The CDR3 has 15 residues. Germline lookup yields CDR1 SGHTA and CDR2 FQGTGA.

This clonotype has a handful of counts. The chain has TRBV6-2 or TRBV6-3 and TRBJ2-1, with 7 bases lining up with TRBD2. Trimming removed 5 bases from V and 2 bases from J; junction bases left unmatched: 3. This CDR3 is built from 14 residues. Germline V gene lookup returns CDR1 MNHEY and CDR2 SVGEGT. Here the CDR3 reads CASSETSAYNEQFF. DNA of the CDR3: TGTGCCAGCAGTGAAACTAGCGCCTACAATGAGCAGTTCTTC.

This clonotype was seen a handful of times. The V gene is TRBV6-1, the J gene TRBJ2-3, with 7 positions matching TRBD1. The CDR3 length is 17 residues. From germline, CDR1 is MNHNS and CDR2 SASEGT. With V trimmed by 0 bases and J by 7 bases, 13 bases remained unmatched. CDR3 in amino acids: CASSEAKRTGYGNTQYF. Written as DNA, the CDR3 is TGTGCCAGCAGTGAAGCTAAAAGGACAGGCTATGGGAATACGCAGTATTTT.

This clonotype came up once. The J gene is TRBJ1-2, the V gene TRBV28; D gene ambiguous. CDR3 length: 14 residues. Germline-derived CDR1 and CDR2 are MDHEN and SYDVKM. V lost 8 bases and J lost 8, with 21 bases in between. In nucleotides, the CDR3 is TGTGCCAGCGCTGGTCCAGAAAGCCTCTGGGGCTACACCTTC. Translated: CASAGPESLWGYTF.

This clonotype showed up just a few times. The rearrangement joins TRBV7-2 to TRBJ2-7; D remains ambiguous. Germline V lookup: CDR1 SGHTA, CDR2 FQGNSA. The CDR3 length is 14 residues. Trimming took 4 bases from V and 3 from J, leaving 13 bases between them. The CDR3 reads CASSSWTADYEQYF. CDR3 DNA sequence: TGTGCCAGCAGCTCCTGGACCGCGGACTACGAGCAGTACTTC.

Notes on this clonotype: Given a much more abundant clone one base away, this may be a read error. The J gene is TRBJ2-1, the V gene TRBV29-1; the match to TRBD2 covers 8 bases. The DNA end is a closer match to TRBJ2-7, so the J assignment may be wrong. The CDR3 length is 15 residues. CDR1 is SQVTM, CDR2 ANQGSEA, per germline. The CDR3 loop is CSVPGGRGSYNEQYF. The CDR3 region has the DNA TGCAGCGTCCCGGGAGGGAGGGGCTCCTACAATGAGCAGTACTTC.

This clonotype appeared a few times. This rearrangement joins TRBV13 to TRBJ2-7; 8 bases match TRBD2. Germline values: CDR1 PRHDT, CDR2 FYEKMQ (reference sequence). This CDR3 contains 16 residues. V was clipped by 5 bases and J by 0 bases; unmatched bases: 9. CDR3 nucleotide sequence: TGTGCCAGCAGCCCGATTGGGACTAGAAGCTCCTACGAGCAGTACTTC. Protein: CASSPIGTRSSYEQYF.

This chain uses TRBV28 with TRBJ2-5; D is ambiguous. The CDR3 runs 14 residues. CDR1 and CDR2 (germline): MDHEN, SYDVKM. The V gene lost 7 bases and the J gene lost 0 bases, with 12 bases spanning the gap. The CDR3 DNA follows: TGTGCCAGCACCCTAGGACGGAACCAAGAGACCCAGTACTTC. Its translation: CASTLGRNQETQYF. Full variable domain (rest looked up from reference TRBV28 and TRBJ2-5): DVKVTQSSRYLVKRTGEKVFLECVQDMDHENMFWYRQDPGLGLRLIYFSYDVKMKEKGDIPEGYSVSREKKERFSLILESASTNQTSMYLCASTLGRNQETQYFGPGTRLLVL.

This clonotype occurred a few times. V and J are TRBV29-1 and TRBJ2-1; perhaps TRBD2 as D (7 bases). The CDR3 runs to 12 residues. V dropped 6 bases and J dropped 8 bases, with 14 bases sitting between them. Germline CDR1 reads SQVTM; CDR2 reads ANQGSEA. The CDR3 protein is CSVEGGGHEQFF. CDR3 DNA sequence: TGCAGCGTCGAGGGGGGGGGACATGAGCAGTTCTTC.

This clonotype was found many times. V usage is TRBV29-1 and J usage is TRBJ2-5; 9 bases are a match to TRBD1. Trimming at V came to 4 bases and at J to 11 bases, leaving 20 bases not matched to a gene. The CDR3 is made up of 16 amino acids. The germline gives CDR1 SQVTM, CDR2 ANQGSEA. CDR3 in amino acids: CSVVSLDPGQGWVQYF. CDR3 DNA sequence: TGCAGCGTTGTTTCACTCGATCCGGGACAGGGCTGGGTGCAGTACTTC.

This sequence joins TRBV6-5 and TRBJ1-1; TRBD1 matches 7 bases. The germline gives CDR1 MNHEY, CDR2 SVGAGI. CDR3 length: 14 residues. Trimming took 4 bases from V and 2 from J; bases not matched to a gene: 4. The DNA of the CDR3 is TGTGCCAGCAGTTTGAACAGGGGTAACACTGAAGCTTTCTTT. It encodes CASSLNRGNTEAFF.

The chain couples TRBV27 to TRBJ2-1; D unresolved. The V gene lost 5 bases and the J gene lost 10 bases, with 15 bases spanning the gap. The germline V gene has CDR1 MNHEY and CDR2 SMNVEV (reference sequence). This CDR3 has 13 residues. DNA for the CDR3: TGTGCCAGCAGTCAGCCCCCCCTCTACGAGCAGTTCTTC. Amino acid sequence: CASSQPPLYEQFF.

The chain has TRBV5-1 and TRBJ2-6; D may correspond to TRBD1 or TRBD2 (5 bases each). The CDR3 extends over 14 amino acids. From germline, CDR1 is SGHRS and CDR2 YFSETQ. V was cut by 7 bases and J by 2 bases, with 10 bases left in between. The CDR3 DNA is TGCGCCAGCGGACTGGGGCCTGGGGCCAACGTCCTGACTTTC. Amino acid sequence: CASGLGPGANVLTF.

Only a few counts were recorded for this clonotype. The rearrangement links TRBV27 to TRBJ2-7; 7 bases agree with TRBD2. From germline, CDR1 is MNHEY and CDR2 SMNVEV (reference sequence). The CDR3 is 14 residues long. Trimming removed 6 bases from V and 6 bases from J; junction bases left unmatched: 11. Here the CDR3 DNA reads TGTGCCAGCAGACGCTCGGGGGGTCTCCTCGAGCAGTACTTC. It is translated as CASRRSGGLLEQYF.

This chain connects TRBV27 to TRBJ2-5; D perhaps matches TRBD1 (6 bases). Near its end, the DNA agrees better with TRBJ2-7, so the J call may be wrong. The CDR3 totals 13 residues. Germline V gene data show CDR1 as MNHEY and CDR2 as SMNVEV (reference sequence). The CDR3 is CASQGRGQNEQYF. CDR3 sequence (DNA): TGTGCCAGCCAGGGGCGCGGACAAAACGAGCAGTACTTC.

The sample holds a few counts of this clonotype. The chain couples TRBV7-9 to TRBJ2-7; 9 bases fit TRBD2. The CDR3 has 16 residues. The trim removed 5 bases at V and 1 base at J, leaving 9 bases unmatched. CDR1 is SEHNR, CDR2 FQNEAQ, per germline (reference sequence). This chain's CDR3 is CASSRDSGSVSYEQYF. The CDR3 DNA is TGTGCCAGCAGCCGAGATAGCGGGAGTGTTTCCTACGAGCAGTACTTC.

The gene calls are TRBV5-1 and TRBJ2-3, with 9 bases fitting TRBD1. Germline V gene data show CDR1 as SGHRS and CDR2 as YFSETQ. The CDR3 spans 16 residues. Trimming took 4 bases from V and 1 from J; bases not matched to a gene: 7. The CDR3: CASSATGQGRTDTQYF. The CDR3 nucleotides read TGCGCCAGCAGCGCCACGGGACAGGGACGCACAGATACGCAGTATTTT.

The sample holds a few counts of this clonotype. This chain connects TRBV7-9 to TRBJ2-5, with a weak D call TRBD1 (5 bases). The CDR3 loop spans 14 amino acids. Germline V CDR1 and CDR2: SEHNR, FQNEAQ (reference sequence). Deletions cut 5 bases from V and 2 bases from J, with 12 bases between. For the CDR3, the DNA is TGTGCCAGCAGCCTCGTGGACATTCAAGAGACCCAGTACTTC. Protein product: CASSLVDIQETQYF.

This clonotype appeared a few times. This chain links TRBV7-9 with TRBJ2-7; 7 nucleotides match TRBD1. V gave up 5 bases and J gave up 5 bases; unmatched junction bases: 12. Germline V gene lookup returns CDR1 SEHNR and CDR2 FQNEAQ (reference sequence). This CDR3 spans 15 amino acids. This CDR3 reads CASSHPTGLFDEQYF. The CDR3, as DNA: TGTGCCAGCAGCCACCCGACAGGGTTGTTCGACGAGCAGTACTTC.